A single sample is the source of the 17 T cell receptor beta chains below, sequenced in a study of spatial heterogeneity in lung cancer. Time point given: sample taken at primary tumor resection. TCRdb processed the 5' RACE reads anew with MiXCR; each CDR3 protein has one entry. The sample includes 45,000 to 55,000 distinct CDR3 sequences, roughly 5% seen only once; the top ten take more than 9.5%. This sample comprised PBMCs, obtained at surgery. The receptors originated from a male donor with early-stage non-small cell lung cancer.

This clonotype was detected ten times or more. The chain has TRBV19 and TRBJ2-7, with TRBD1 matching 8 bases. Germline CDR1 and CDR2: LNHDA and SQIVND (reference sequence). Germline trimming cut 5 bases from V and 2 bases from J; bases unmatched to any gene: 5. The CDR3 has 14 residues. CDR3 in DNA: TGTGCCAGTAGTTTCCGGGACAGGACCTACGAGCAGTACTTC. This codes for CASSFRDRTYEQYF.

In this sample, this clonotype turned up many times. This rearrangement joins TRBV3-1 to TRBJ2-7; D is undetermined. Looked up from germline, CDR1 is LGHDT and CDR2 is YNNKEL (reference sequence). V was cut by 3 bases and J by 2 bases, with 14 bases left in between. The CDR3 is made up of 15 amino acids. The DNA of the CDR3 is TGTGCCAGCAGCCACTCCTCCAGTCAGCCCTACGAGCAGTACTTC. Translation: CASSHSSSQPYEQYF.

This clonotype was observed a few times. The chain links TRBV6-1 to TRBJ2-7; TRBD2 aligns across 9 bases. Germline CDR1 is MNHNS and CDR2 is SASEGT. The CDR3 is made up of 14 amino acids. The V segment lost 3 bases and the J segment 8 bases; nucleotides outside the gene matches: 8. The CDR3 spells CASSDRAGGPQQYF. The CDR3 DNA sequence: TGTGCCAGCAGTGACAGGGCGGGAGGGCCTCAGCAGTACTTC.

The table lists this clonotype with many counts. This rearrangement joins TRBV30 to TRBJ1-5; maybe TRBD1 (6 bases). This CDR3 has 13 amino acids. Germline V gene data show CDR1 as GTSNPN and CDR2 as SVGIG (reference sequence). Trimming removed 2 bases from V and 6 bases from J, with 11 bases in between. In DNA form, the CDR3 reads TGTGCCTGGAGTCCAAACAGGGTTCAGCCCCAGCATTTT. It is translated as CAWSPNRVQPQHF.

This clonotype appeared many times. The chain recombines TRBV12-3 or TRBV12-4 with TRBJ2-2, with a possible D match to TRBD2 (5 bases). The length of the CDR3 is 14 residues. Between the trimmed V and J ends, which lost 6 bases and 5 bases, there was a span of 13 bases. DNA for the CDR3: TGTGCCAGCAGCGGGATACGAGAGACCGGGGAGCTGTTTTTT. Its translation: CASSGIRETGELFF.

Many counts were recorded for this clonotype. This rearrangement joins TRBV10-3 to TRBJ1-2; 8 nucleotides agree with TRBD1. Germline V gene lookup returns CDR1 ENHRY and CDR2 SYGVKD. Trimming cost V 2 bases and J 4 bases; bases outside gene matches: 3. The CDR3 spans 14 residues. The CDR3 is CAISELTGGYGYTF. The CDR3 coding sequence is TGTGCCATCAGTGAGCTTACAGGGGGCTATGGCTACACCTTC.

This clonotype was seen many times. The chain has TRBV6-5 and TRBJ1-4; D is unresolved. V shed 5 bases and J shed 1 base, with 5 bases lying between them. The CDR3 is made up of 13 amino acids. Per the germline V gene, CDR1 is MNHEY and CDR2 is SVGAGI. CDR3 sequence (DNA): TGTGCCAGCAGTGGTGGAACTAATGAAAAACTGTTTTTT. This encodes CASSGGTNEKLFF.

This clonotype has at least ten counts. The chain couples TRBV7-2 to TRBJ2-3; 9 bases align to TRBD2. The CDR3 is 15 amino acids. The V gene end was trimmed by 5 bases and the J gene end by 2 bases; junction bases not matched to a gene: 5. Germline V gene lookup returns CDR1 SGHTA and CDR2 FQGNSA. CDR3 in amino acids: CASSPQRGATDTQYF. CDR3 bases: TGTGCCAGCAGCCCCCAGCGGGGGGCCACAGATACGCAGTATTTT.

This clonotype came up many times. The chain joins TRBV5-1 to TRBJ2-7; tentative D call: TRBD1 (6 bases). Trimming shortened V by 3 bases and J by 6 bases, and 13 bases separated the two germline ends. Per germline, CDR1 SGHRS and CDR2 YFSETQ. The CDR3 extends over 13 amino acids. CDR3 nucleotide sequence: TGCGCCAGCAGCTCGCCACAGGGTCTCGAGCAGTACTTC. Its translation: CASSSPQGLEQYF. The full variable domain, its missing parts supplied by reference TRBV5-1 and TRBJ2-7, is KAGVTQTPRYLIKTRGQQVTLSCSPISGHRSVSWYQQTPGQGLQFLFEYFSETQRNKGNFPGRFSGRQFSNSRSEMNVSTLELGDSALYLCASSSPQGLEQYFGPGTRLTVT.

In this sample, this clonotype turned up a few times. The CDR3 region has the DNA TGTGCCACCAGCAGAGATTATGGCAGGGGGCAATCGGATACGCAGTATTTT. As protein: CATSRDYGRGQSDTQYF. V gene TRBV15 combines with J gene TRBJ2-3; 8 bases match TRBD1. V was clipped by 0 bases and J by 6 bases; unmatched bases: 11. The length of the CDR3 is 17 residues. From germline, CDR1 is LNHNV and CDR2 YYDKDF (reference sequence).

This clonotype was recorded at least ten times. V gene TRBV27 combines with J gene TRBJ2-3; 12 nucleotides align to TRBD2. The CDR3 runs to 19 residues. Germline lookup yields CDR1 MNHEY and CDR2 SMNVEV (reference sequence). Trimming cost V 4 bases and J 1 base; bases outside gene matches: 12. CDR3: CASSSTLRLAGEGTDTQYF. The CDR3 DNA is TGTGCCAGCAGTTCCACCCTACGACTAGCGGGAGAGGGCACAGATACGCAGTATTTT.

This clonotype was seen at least ten times. The rearrangement uses TRBV20-1 and TRBJ2-2; 14 bases agree with TRBD2. CDR1 and CDR2 from the germline V gene are DFQATT and SNEGSKA (reference sequence). V was pared by 5 bases and J by 5 bases, with 7 bases of the junction left unmatched. The CDR3 is made up of 16 amino acids. DNA for the CDR3: TGCAGTGCTCCCGAGACTAGCGGGAGGGGTACCGGGGAGCTGTTTTTT. This translates into CSAPETSGRGTGELFF.

This clonotype was counted many times. This rearrangement joins TRBV5-1 to TRBJ2-1, with TRBD2 matching 11 bases. Losses at the gene ends were 3 bases for V and 12 bases for J; bases not matched to a gene: 17. The CDR3 loop spans 17 amino acids. From germline, CDR1 is SGHRS and CDR2 YFSETQ. The chain's CDR3 is CASSSLPNSGRVLRQFF. In DNA, the CDR3 is TGCGCCAGCAGCTCCCTCCCGAATAGCGGGAGGGTACTGAGGCAGTTCTTC. Variable domain in full (rest from reference TRBV5-1 and TRBJ2-1): KAGVTQTPRYLIKTRGQQVTLSCSPISGHRSVSWYQQTPGQGLQFLFEYFSETQRNKGNFPGRFSGRQFSNSRSEMNVSTLELGDSALYLCASSSLPNSGRVLRQFFGPGTRLTVL.

The V call is TRBV5-1, the J call TRBJ2-2; a possible D gene is TRBD1 (6 bases). The germline CDR1 and CDR2 sequences are SGHRS and YFSETQ. V was shortened by 4 bases and J by 7 bases, with 11 bases between the two germline ends. The CDR3 contains 13 residues. The CDR3 DNA sequence: TGCGCCAGCAGCGAGGGGACAAGCGGGGAGCTGTTTTTT. Translating gives CASSEGTSGELFF.

As for this clonotype: This may arise from a read error, as a much more abundant clone is one base away. The chain combines TRBV12-3 or TRBV12-4 with TRBJ2-1; 14 nucleotides line up with TRBD2. The CDR3 covers 15 residues. This chain's CDR3 is CASSARLAGGHELFF. The DNA for the CDR3 is TGTGCCAGCAGTGCAAGACTAGCGGGAGGGCATGAGCTGTTCTTC.

This clonotype was counted at least ten times. The V gene is TRBV5-1, the J gene TRBJ2-5; D perhaps matches TRBD2 (5 bases). Germline V gene sequence: CDR1 SGHRS, CDR2 YFSETQ. This CDR3 region has 14 residues. The V end lost 6 bases, the J end lost 3 bases, and 15 bases lay between the germline ends. For the CDR3, the DNA is TGCGCCAGCACCTTAACGGCAGCGGAAGAGACCCAGTACTTC. It codes for CASTLTAAEETQYF.

This clonotype has ten or more counts. The V gene is TRBV3-1, the J gene TRBJ2-5; 13 nucleotides align to TRBD2. Germline CDR1 is LGHDT and CDR2 is YNNKEL (reference sequence). This CDR3 is 16 amino acids long. V was pared by 4 bases and J by 6 bases, with 8 bases of the junction left unmatched. CDR3 in DNA: TGTGCCAGCAGCCTGGAAAAGACTAGCGGGAGGCAGACCCAGTACTTC. This gives the protein CASSLEKTSGRQTQYF.